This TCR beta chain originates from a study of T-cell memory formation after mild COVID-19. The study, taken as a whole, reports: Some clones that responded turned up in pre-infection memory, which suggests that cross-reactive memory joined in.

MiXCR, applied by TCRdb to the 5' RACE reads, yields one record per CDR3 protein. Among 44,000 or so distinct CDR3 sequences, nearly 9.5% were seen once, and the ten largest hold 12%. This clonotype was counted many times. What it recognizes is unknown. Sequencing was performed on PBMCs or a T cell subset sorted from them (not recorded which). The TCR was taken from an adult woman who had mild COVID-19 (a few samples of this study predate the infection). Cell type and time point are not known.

This CDR3 is CASSQDPQGNQPQHF. CDR3 DNA: TGCGCCAGCAGCCAAGATCCACAGGGAAATCAGCCCCAGCATTTT. This chain uses TRBV4-3 with TRBJ1-5, with D possibly matching TRBD1 (6 bases). This CDR3 is 15 amino acids long. V was pared by 0 bases and J by 4 bases, with 10 bases between. The germline CDR1 and CDR2 sequences are LGHNA and YSLEER.